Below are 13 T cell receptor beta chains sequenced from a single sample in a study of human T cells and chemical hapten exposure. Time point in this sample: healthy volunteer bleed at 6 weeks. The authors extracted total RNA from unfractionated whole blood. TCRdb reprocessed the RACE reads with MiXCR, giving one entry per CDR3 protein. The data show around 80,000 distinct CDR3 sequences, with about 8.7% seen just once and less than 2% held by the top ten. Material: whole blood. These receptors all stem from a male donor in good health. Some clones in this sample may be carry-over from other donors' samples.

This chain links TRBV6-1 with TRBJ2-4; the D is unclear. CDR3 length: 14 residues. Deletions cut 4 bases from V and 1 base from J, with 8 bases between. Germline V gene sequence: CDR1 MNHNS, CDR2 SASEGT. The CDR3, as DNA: TGTGCCAGCAGTGTCCCCTACGCCAAAAACATTCAGTACTTC. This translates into CASSVPYAKNIQYF.

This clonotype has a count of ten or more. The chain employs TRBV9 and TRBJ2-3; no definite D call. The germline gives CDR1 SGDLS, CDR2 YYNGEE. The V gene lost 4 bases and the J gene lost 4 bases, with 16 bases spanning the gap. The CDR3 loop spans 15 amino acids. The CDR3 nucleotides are TGTGCCAGCAGCCTTGGTAGATTTTACCCAGATACGCAGTATTTT. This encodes CASSLGRFYPDTQYF.

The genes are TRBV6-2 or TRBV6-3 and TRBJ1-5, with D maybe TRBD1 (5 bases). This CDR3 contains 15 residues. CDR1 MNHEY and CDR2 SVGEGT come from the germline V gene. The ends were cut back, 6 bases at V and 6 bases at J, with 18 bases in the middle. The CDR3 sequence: CASRGSIGDGQPQHF. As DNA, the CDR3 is TGTGCCAGCAGAGGCAGTATAGGGGACGGTCAGCCCCAGCATTTT.

The CDR3 DNA reads as TGTGCCAGCAGTCCTCGGACTAGCGGGAATGAGCAGTTCTTC. It yields the protein CASSPRTSGNEQFF. The chain is built from TRBV6-5 and TRBJ2-1; TRBD2 matches at 11 bases. The germline gives CDR1 MNHEY, CDR2 SVGAGI. This CDR3 has 14 residues. With V trimmed by 5 bases and J by 7 bases, 4 bases remained unmatched.

This CDR3 is CATSDSGLAGGDEQFF. The CDR3 nucleotides read TGTGCCACCAGTGATTCGGGACTAGCGGGGGGCGATGAGCAGTTCTTC. The chain couples TRBV24-1 to TRBJ2-1; 15 bases fit TRBD2. The junction had 3 bases not matched to a gene; V was cut back by 2 bases and J by 8 bases. The CDR3 totals 16 residues. Germline CDR1 KGHDR, CDR2 SFDVKD.

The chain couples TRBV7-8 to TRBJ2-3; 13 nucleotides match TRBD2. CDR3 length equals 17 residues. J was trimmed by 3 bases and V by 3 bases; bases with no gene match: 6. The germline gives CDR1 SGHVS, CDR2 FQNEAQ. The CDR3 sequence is CASSFPGLAGSTDTQYF. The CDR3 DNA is TGTGCCAGCAGCTTTCCGGGACTAGCGGGGTCGACAGATACGCAGTATTTT.

The CDR3, as DNA: TGTGCCAGCAGTGAAGCTTTGGGTATTAGCACAGATACGCAGTATTTT. It specifies CASSEALGISTDTQYF. This sequence joins TRBV2 and TRBJ2-3; D is uncertain. This CDR3 spans 16 amino acids. Germline V CDR1 and CDR2: SNHLY, FYNNEI. The V end was cut by 0 bases, the J end by 0 bases, with 10 bases between.

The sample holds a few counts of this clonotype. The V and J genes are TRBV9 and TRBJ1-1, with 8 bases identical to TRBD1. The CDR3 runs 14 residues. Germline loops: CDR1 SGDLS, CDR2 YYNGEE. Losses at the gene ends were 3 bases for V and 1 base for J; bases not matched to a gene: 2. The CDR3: CASSGGTGNTEAFF. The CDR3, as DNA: TGTGCCAGCAGCGGGGGGACAGGGAACACTGAAGCTTTCTTT.

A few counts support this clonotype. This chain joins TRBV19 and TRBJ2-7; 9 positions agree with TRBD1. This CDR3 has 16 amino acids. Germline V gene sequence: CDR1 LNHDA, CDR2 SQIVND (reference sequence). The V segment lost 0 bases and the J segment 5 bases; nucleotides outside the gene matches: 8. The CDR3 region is CASSIDLGQGRDEQYF. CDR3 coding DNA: TGTGCCAGTAGTATAGATCTGGGACAGGGTCGGGACGAGCAGTACTTC.

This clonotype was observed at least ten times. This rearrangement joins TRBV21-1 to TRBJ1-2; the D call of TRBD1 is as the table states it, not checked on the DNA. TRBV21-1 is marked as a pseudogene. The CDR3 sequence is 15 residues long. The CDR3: CASSPPEGGLDGYTF. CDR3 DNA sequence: TGTGCCAGCAGCCCCCCGGAGGGGGGGCTGGATGGCTACACCTTC.

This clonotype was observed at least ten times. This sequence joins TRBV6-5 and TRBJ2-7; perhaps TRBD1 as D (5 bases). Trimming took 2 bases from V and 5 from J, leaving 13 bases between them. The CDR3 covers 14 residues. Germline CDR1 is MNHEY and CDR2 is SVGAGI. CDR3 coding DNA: TGTGCCAGCAGTTACCGCCAGGGTTGGGACGAGCAGTACTTC. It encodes CASSYRQGWDEQYF.

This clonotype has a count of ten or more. The CDR3, as DNA: TGTGCCAGTACCGTCTCGGGCTCCTACGAGCAGTACTTC. This encodes CASTVSGSYEQYF. V is TRBV2 and J is TRBJ2-7; D remains unclear. This CDR3 is 13 amino acids long. Germline V gives CDR1 SNHLY, CDR2 FYNNEI. The V and J ends lost 9 bases and 0 bases respectively, with 12 bases between them.

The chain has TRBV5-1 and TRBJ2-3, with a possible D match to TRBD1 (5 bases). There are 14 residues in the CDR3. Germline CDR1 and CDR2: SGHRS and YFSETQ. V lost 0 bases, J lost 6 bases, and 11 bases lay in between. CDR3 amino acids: CASSLGGPEDTQYF. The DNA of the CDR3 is TGCGCCAGCAGCTTGGGGGGCCCCGAGGATACGCAGTATTTT. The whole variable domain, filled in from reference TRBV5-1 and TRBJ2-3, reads KAGVTQTPRYLIKTRGQQVTLSCSPISGHRSVSWYQQTPGQGLQFLFEYFSETQRNKGNFPGRFSGRQFSNSRSEMNVSTLELGDSALYLCASSLGGPEDTQYFGPGTRLTVL.